A selection of T cell receptor beta chains follows, all from one sample in a study of vaccination and CD4 T cells after COVID-19. Their antigen targets remain unknown. TCRdb analysed the PCR reads with MiXCR anew, one entry per CDR3 protein. The table lists some 10,000 distinct CDR3 sequences, 45% to 50% of them singletons. Sample: cultured CD4+ T cells from blood, taken after SARS-CoV-2 vaccination. These receptor sequences come from a human donor with COVID-19. The CDR3 runs from the conserved cysteine through the conserved F or W. The D gene is left open where the match is weak. Size is omitted from some rows. Given values are once, few, many or a class for expanded clones.

j_call v_call clone_size d_call cdr3_nt cdr3_aa
TRBJ1-6 TRBV10-2 . . TGCGCCAGCAGTGAAGGGACGGCGAATTCACCCCCCCACTTT CASSEGTANSPPHF
TRBJ1-2 TRBV7-2 once TRBD1 TGTGCCAGCAGCTCATTGGACAGGGGTCGATATGGCTACACCTTC CASSSLDRGRYGYTF
TRBJ2-5 TRBV7-6 . . TGTGCCAGCAGCTTTTATGAGTACGCGGAGACCCAGTACTTC CASSFYEYAETQYF
TRBJ2-5 TRBV6-1 few . TGTGCCAGCAGTCTCTTCGGGGACGGGGCCCAGTACTTC CASSLFGDGAQYF
TRBJ2-1 TRBV28 . . TGTGCCAGCAGAGAGCAGGATAGGGTGCAGTTCTTC CASREQDRVQFF
TRBJ2-5 TRBV6-2/TRBV6-3 . TRBD2 TGTGCCAGCAGCCAGACTAGCGGGGGGGAGACCCAGTACTTC CASSQTSGGETQYF
TRBJ2-2 TRBV4-2 . TRBD2 TGTGCCAGCAGCCTAGCGGGGGTGAACACCGGGGAGCTGTTTTTT CASSLAGVNTGELFF
TRBJ1-2 TRBV7-2 few . TGTGCCAGCAGCTCCTCCCGGGTTGGCTACACCTTC CASSSSRVGYTF
TRBJ2-3 TRBV5-5 . TRBD1 TGTGCCAGCAGCCTGGGTACCGGGACAGGGGGCAGGAATACGCAGTATTTT CASSLGTGTGGRNTQYF
TRBJ2-2 TRBV20-1 . TRBD1 TGCAGTGCTAGAGATCGAAGGACAGGGCAGAACACCGGGGAGCTGTTTTTT CSARDRRTGQNTGELFF
TRBJ1-1 TRBV5-4 . TRBD1 TGTGCCAGCACCGCTCCGGGACAGGGAGGCACTGAAGCTTTCTTT CASTAPGQGGTEAFF
TRBJ1-1 TRBV10-2 once . TGCGTCAGCCCTAATGGGAACACTGAAGCTTTCTTT CVSPNGNTEAFF
TRBJ2-2 TRBV23-1 . . TGCGCCAGCAGTCACCTCATATCCGGGGAGCTGTTTTTT CASSHLISGELFF
TRBJ1-1 TRBV6-1 . . TGTGCCAGCAGTGAAGGGGGGCTCTCGGAAGCTTTCTTT CASSEGGLSEAFF
TRBJ1-5 TRBV6-1 few . TGTGCCAGCAGCCGCGACAATAGCAATCAGCCCCAGCATTTT CASSRDNSNQPQHF
TRBJ1-6 TRBV2 few TRBD1 TGTGCCAGCAGTGAACGGGGGGCAGGGGGTTCACCCCTCCACTTT CASSERGAGGSPLHF
TRBJ2-2 TRBV7-2 . . TGTGCCAGCAGCTTGGCCGGGGACACCGGGGAGCTGTTTTTT CASSLAGDTGELFF
TRBJ2-7 TRBV11-3 . . TGTGCCAGCAGCTTAGGGGGGCAGGGCCGCTACGAGCAGTACTTC CASSLGGQGRYEQYF
TRBJ1-1 TRBV2 few . TGTGCCAGCAGGAGGGACGGGATAGCTGAAGCTTTCTTT CASRRDGIAEAFF
TRBJ2-3 TRBV28 . . TGTGCCAGCAGCCCCCAGGTAGGGGGCACAGATACGCAGTATTTT CASSPQVGGTDTQYF
TRBJ1-4 TRBV20-1 . TRBD1 TGCAGTGCTAGGCCAGGGGGACAGTGGACGGAAAAACTGTTTTTT CSARPGGQWTEKLFF
TRBJ2-1 TRBV4-1 once . TGCGCCAGCAGCCAGACGGGAAACAATGAGCAGTTCTTC CASSQTGNNEQFF
TRBJ1-6 TRBV20-1 . . TGCAGTGCTAAGGAAGACAGATATAATTCACCCCTCCACTTT CSAKEDRYNSPLHF
TRBJ2-3 TRBV19 . . TGTGCCAGTAGTCGCTGGATCACAGATACGCAGTATTTT CASSRWITDTQYF
TRBJ1-5 TRBV20-1 . . TGCAGTGCTAGGTCTGTCGTCGGGGATCAGCCCCAGCATTTT CSARSVVGDQPQHF